A single sample is the source of the 27 T cell receptor beta chains below, sequenced in a study of cytomegalovirus exposure and HLA in healthy donors. PCR primers comprised 60 Vbeta and 13 Jbeta primers. Only in-frame clones appear in the TCRdb table, and some are missing; sequencing was by immunoSEQ multiplex PCR. Found here are 150,000 to 200,000 clones, more than 65% of them singletons; the top ten hold less than 6%. Source material: PBMCs. Receptor source: a woman aged 25 to 39 in good health and CMV-seropositive.

This clone was seen a handful of times. The gene calls are TRBV2 and TRBJ2-7, with D possibly TRBD1 on 6 matching bases. In germline, CDR1 is SNHLY, CDR2 FYNNEI. Trimming pared 4 bases from V and 4 bases from J, leaving 11 bases between. The CDR3 is 13 residues long. This CDR3 reads CASSGSGEYEQYF. CDR3 in DNA: TGTGCCAGCAGTGGGTCAGGGGAGTACGAGCAGTACTTC. Variable domain in full (rest from reference TRBV2 and TRBJ2-7): EPEVTQTPSHQVTQMGQEVILRCVPISNHLYFYWYRQILGQKVEFLVSFYNNEISEKSEIFDDQFSVERPDGSNFTLKIRSTKLEDSAMYFCASSGSGEYEQYFGPGTRLTVT.

V is TRBV29-1 and J is TRBJ2-1; no definite D call. The length of the CDR3 is 14 residues. Per the germline V gene, CDR1 is SQVTM and CDR2 is ANQGSEA. The germline V and J ends were trimmed by 6 bases and 1 base, with 13 bases remaining between them. CDR3 loop: CSVLEKQSYNEQFF. For the CDR3, the DNA is TGCAGCGTCCTAGAGAAGCAGTCCTACAATGAGCAGTTCTTC.

The chain joins TRBV19 to TRBJ1-2; 9 positions match TRBD1. The CDR3 sequence is 13 residues long. Germline loops: CDR1 LNHDA, CDR2 SQIVND (reference sequence). V shed 5 bases and J 13 bases; nucleotides not matched to a gene: 11. CDR3 residues: CASSADRGILATF. The DNA of the CDR3 is TGTGCCAGTAGTGCGGACAGGGGTATCCTGGCCACCTTC.

The chain couples TRBV27 to TRBJ2-2; D gene unclear. The V and J ends lost 7 bases and 6 bases respectively, with 6 bases between them. Germline loops: CDR1 MNHEY, CDR2 SMNVEV (reference sequence). The CDR3 sequence is 11 residues long. The CDR3 loop reads CASISSGELFF. The CDR3 DNA reads TGTGCCAGCATTTCTTCCGGGGAGCTGTTTTTT.

As to this clone: Other DNA sequences in this sample translate to the same CDR3. V and J are TRBV6-5 and TRBJ2-7; maybe TRBD2 (5 bases). CDR1 MNHEY and CDR2 SVGAGI come from the germline V gene. The CDR3 runs to 11 residues. V lost 6 bases and J lost 3, with 6 bases in between. CDR3 sequence: CASSRDYEQYF. The CDR3 DNA reads as TGTGCCAGCAGCCGGGACTACGAGCAGTACTTC.

The V call is TRBV10-3, the J call TRBJ1-4, with 9 bases aligning to TRBD1. V was clipped by 8 bases and J by 7 bases; unmatched bases: 11. Germline CDR1 is ENHRY and CDR2 is SYGVKD. The CDR3 spans 15 residues. CDR3: CAIGSGTGSGEKLFF. DNA for the CDR3: TGTGCCATCGGGTCCGGGACAGGGTCGGGTGAAAAACTGTTTTTT.

This clone has a handful of counts. V usage is TRBV7-9 and J usage is TRBJ1-4, with TRBD1 matching over 7 bases. Germline V gives CDR1 SEHNR, CDR2 FQNEAQ (reference sequence). CDR3 length: 15 residues. Unmatched junction bases numbered 7, after V lost 5 bases and J lost 4 bases. The CDR3 DNA sequence: TGTGCCAGCAGCCCTGGGGGACAGTTTAATGAAAAACTGTTTTTT. Translated, it gives CASSPGGQFNEKLFF.

The rearrangement joins TRBV5-8 to TRBJ1-5, with 10 bases that match TRBD1. The CDR3 totals 17 residues. V shed 0 bases and J 3 bases; nucleotides not matched to a gene: 6. Germline CDR1 and CDR2: SGHTS and YDEGEE. The DNA for the CDR3 is TGTGCCAGCAGCTTGGCTCACGGGACAGGGGACAATCAGCCCCAGCATTTT. It is translated as CASSLAHGTGDNQPQHF.

The chain couples TRBV19 to TRBJ1-2; TRBD1 is a possible D gene (5 bases). The CDR3 is made up of 12 amino acids. The V gene lost 11 bases and the J gene lost 6 bases, with 16 bases spanning the gap. The germline V gene has CDR1 LNHDA and CDR2 SQIVND (reference sequence). CDR3 region: CAARDYGHGYTF. As DNA, the CDR3 is TGTGCCGCCCGGGACTATGGGCATGGCTACACCTTC.

The rearrangement links TRBV27 to TRBJ1-1; unclear D gene. Trimming took off 8 bases at V and 4 bases at J, with 17 bases between the two ends. The CDR3 consists of 14 residues. Germline loops: CDR1 MNHEY, CDR2 SMNVEV (reference sequence). CDR3 loop: CASRYRTPATEAFF. CDR3 DNA sequence: TGTGCCAGCCGTTACAGAACCCCGGCCACTGAAGCTTTCTTT.

This chain's CDR3 is CASSPGNQPQHF. The CDR3 DNA reads TGTGCCAGCAGCCCGGGGAACCAGCCCCAGCATTTT. This chain connects TRBV7-9 to TRBJ1-5, with D unresolved. Between the trimmed V and J ends, which lost 5 bases and 7 bases, there was a span of 9 bases. CDR3 length: 12 residues. Germline lookup yields CDR1 SEHNR and CDR2 FQNEAQ (reference sequence).

The V call is TRBV27, the J call TRBJ2-5; tentative D call: TRBD2 (6 bases). Germline CDR1 is MNHEY and CDR2 is SMNVEV (reference sequence). The CDR3 contains 14 residues. The V gene lost 3 bases and the J gene lost 1 base, with 9 bases spanning the gap. CDR3 sequence: CASSLEGFQETQYF. CDR3 DNA sequence: TGTGCCAGCAGTTTGGAGGGGTTCCAAGAGACCCAGTACTTC.

The V and J genes are TRBV6-4 and TRBJ2-1; D perhaps matches TRBD2 (5 bases). From germline, CDR1 is MRHNA and CDR2 SNTAGT. The CDR3 is made up of 15 amino acids. Trimming took off 6 bases at V and 7 bases at J, with 19 bases between the two ends. The CDR3 spells CASSITAGPGNEQFF. The CDR3 DNA is TGTGCCAGCAGCATCACGGCGGGCCCTGGGAATGAGCAGTTCTTC.

The rearrangement uses TRBV2 and TRBJ1-3, with D possibly matching TRBD1 (5 bases). With 6 bases removed from V and 0 bases from J, the gap between germline ends came to 21 bases. CDR3 length: 18 residues. The germline V gene encodes CDR1 SNHLY and CDR2 FYNNEI. The CDR3 nucleotides read TGTGCCAGCAGGTACAGGCGCCTCGGGCAGATCTCTGGAAACACCATATATTTT. Its protein product is CASRYRRLGQISGNTIYF.

The genes are TRBV5-4 and TRBJ2-7, with 10 bases aligning to TRBD1. The J segment lost 4 bases and the V segment lost 2 bases, leaving 6 bases of the junction unmatched. The CDR3 totals 15 residues. Per the germline V gene, CDR1 is SGHNT and CDR2 is YYREEE (reference sequence). The CDR3 nucleotides are TGTGCCAGCAGCTTTCGGGGACAGGGGCATTACGAGCAGTACTTC. Translated: CASSFRGQGHYEQYF.

V gene TRBV7-2 combines with J gene TRBJ2-5; 10 positions agree with TRBD2. V shed 5 bases, J shed 3 bases, and the junction held 6 bases outside the gene matches. This CDR3 is 15 amino acids long. Germline CDR1 is SGHTA and CDR2 is FQGNSA. This chain's CDR3 is CASSPLGTSEETQYF. In DNA, the CDR3 is TGTGCCAGCAGCCCCCTGGGGACTAGCGAAGAGACCCAGTACTTC.

Here the CDR3 reads CASSVSPPGEQGNTIYF. In DNA form, the CDR3 reads TGTGCCAGCAGCGTATCGCCCCCTGGGGAGCAGGGGAACACCATATATTTT. J is TRBJ1-3 and V is TRBV9; TRBD1 might be the D (6 bases). CDR3 length equals 17 residues. Germline V gives CDR1 SGDLS, CDR2 YYNGEE. V was cut by 1 base and J by 7 bases, with 21 bases left in between. Complete variable domain (other parts from reference TRBV9 and TRBJ1-3): DSGVTQTPKHLITATGQRVTLRCSPRSGDLSVYWYQQSLDQGLQFLIQYYNGEERAKGNILERFSAQQFPDLHSELNLSSLELGDSALYFCASSVSPPGEQGNTIYFGEGSWLTVV.

This clone was seen only a few times. J is TRBJ2-1 and V is TRBV27; 7 nucleotides line up with TRBD2. Germline loops: CDR1 MNHEY, CDR2 SMNVEV (reference sequence). J lost 9 bases, V lost 4 bases, and 12 bases had no gene match. This CDR3 region has 15 residues. CDR3 sequence reads: CASSSRGTTFGEQFF. The CDR3, as DNA: TGTGCCAGCAGTTCGAGAGGGACTACATTCGGTGAGCAGTTCTTC.

The V call is TRBV6-6, the J call TRBJ2-7, with D possibly TRBD2 on 6 matching bases. V was clipped by 3 bases and J by 3 bases, with 12 bases between them. The CDR3 is made up of 14 amino acids. Germline V CDR1 and CDR2: MNHNY, SVGAGI (reference sequence). The CDR3 here is CASSYGTLNYEQYF. The CDR3 bases are TGTGCCAGCAGTTATGGGACTCTTAACTACGAGCAGTACTTC.

This clone was counted only a few times. The V call is TRBV6-5, the J call TRBJ1-1, with TRBD1 as a possible D gene (5 bases). The CDR3 is 16 amino acids. CDR1 is MNHEY and CDR2 is SVGAGI in the germline V gene. The germline V and J ends were trimmed by 4 bases and 10 bases, with 25 bases remaining between them. CDR3 nucleotides: TGTGCCAGCAGTTCCCCACCCGACAGTCTGCATGGTGGAGCTTTCTTT. This gives the protein CASSSPPDSLHGGAFF.

This clone was observed a single time. The chain is built from TRBV7-6 and TRBJ1-5; no clear D. V was trimmed by 3 bases and J by 1 base, leaving 4 bases between them. Looked up from germline, CDR1 is SGHVS and CDR2 is FNYEAQ. This CDR3 comprises 13 residues. CDR3 sequence reads: CASSLRSNQPQHF. In nucleotides, the CDR3 is TGTGCCAGCAGCTTGAGAAGCAATCAGCCCCAGCATTTT.

The CDR3 reads CASSVQGITDTQYF. The CDR3, as DNA: TGTGCCAGCAGCGTACAGGGAATCACAGATACGCAGTATTTT. V usage is TRBV9 and J usage is TRBJ2-3, with a possible D match to TRBD1 (5 bases). Germline V gives CDR1 SGDLS, CDR2 YYNGEE. The V end was cut by 1 base, the J end by 2 bases, with 8 bases between. The CDR3 covers 14 residues.

The chain employs TRBV4-1 and TRBJ2-7; 10 bases map to TRBD1. In germline, CDR1 is MGHRA, CDR2 YSYEKL. CDR3 size: 14 residues. Trimming cost V 1 base and J 7 bases; bases outside gene matches: 4. CDR3 loop: CASSQGTGGDEQYF. The CDR3 coding sequence is TGCGCCAGCAGCCAAGGGACAGGGGGGGATGAGCAGTACTTC.

The CDR3 loop reads CASSLRPPSYNEQFF. CDR3 DNA: TGCGCCAGCAGCCTGCGGCCCCCGTCTTACAATGAGCAGTTCTTC. The chain recombines TRBV4-1 with TRBJ2-1; no definite D call. CDR3 length: 15 amino acids. CDR1 is MGHRA, CDR2 YSYEKL, per germline. The V end was cut by 4 bases, the J end by 4 bases, with 14 bases between.

This clone was detected once. This rearrangement joins TRBV9 to TRBJ2-7; possible D gene TRBD1, 6 bases. With 4 bases removed from V and 7 bases from J, the gap between germline ends came to 15 bases. The CDR3 is 13 amino acids. The V gene's germline CDR1 is SGDLS and CDR2 YYNGEE. The CDR3 region is CASSSQGSGEQYF. The CDR3 coding sequence is TGTGCCAGCAGCTCCCAGGGGTCCGGGGAGCAGTACTTC. The variable domain in full, completed from reference TRBV9 and TRBJ2-7, reads DSGVTQTPKHLITATGQRVTLRCSPRSGDLSVYWYQQSLDQGLQFLIQYYNGEERAKGNILERFSAQQFPDLHSELNLSSLELGDSALYFCASSSQGSGEQYFGPGTRLTVT.

V and J are TRBV11-2 and TRBJ1-3; TRBD1 aligns across 7 bases. V lost 2 bases to trimming and J lost 4 bases; unmatched junction nucleotides: 5. Germline V gene sequence: CDR1 SGHAT, CDR2 FQNNGV. This CDR3 spans 15 amino acids. In nucleotides, the CDR3 is TGTGCCAGCAGCTTAAATACAGGGGAAGGAAACACCATATATTTT. It codes for CASSLNTGEGNTIYF.

The chain has TRBV7-2 and TRBJ2-7, with 7 positions matching TRBD2. V lost 0 bases to trimming and J lost 0 bases; unmatched junction nucleotides: 11. The V gene's germline CDR1 is SGHTA and CDR2 FQGNSA. This CDR3 contains 18 residues. The CDR3 here is CASSLASGGDSASYEQYF. The CDR3 nucleotides are TGTGCCAGCAGCTTAGCCTCGGGGGGAGATTCGGCCTCCTACGAGCAGTACTTC.